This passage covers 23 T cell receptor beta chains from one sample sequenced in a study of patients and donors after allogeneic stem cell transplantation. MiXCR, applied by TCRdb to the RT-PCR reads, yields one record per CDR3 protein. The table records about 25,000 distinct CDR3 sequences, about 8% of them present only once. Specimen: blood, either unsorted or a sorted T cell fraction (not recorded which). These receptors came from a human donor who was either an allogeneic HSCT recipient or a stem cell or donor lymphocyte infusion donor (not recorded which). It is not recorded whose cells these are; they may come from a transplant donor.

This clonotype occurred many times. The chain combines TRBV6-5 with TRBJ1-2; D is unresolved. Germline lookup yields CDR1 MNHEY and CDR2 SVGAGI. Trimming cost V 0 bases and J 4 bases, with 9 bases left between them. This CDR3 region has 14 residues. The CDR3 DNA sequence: TGTGCCAGCAGTTACTCGTGGGGAATCTATGGCTACACCTTC. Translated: CASSYSWGIYGYTF.

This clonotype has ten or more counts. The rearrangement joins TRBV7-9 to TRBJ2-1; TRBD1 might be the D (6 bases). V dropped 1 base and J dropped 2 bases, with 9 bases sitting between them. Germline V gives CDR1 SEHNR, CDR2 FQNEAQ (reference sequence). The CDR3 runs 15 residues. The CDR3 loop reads CASSLVRGPYNEQFF. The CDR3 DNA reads TGTGCCAGCAGCTTAGTCAGGGGTCCCTACAATGAGCAGTTCTTC. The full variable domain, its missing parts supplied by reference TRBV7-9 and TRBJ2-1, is DTGVSQNPRHKITKRGQNVTFRCDPISEHNRLYWYRQTLGQGPEFLTYFQNEAQLEKSRLLSDRFSAERPKGSFSTLEIQRTEQGDSAMYLCASSLVRGPYNEQFFGPGTRLTVL.

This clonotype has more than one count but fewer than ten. CDR3 sequence (DNA): TGTGCCAGCAGCTCCTTCCCTGTGGATACGCAGTATTTT. Translated: CASSSFPVDTQYF. The chain recombines TRBV7-9 with TRBJ2-3, with unresolved D. CDR3 length equals 13 residues. V lost 4 bases, J lost 6 bases, and 11 bases lay in between. Germline CDR1 is SEHNR and CDR2 is FQNEAQ (reference sequence). The full variable domain, rest sourced from reference TRBV7-9 and TRBJ2-3, is DTGVSQNPRHKITKRGQNVTFRCDPISEHNRLYWYRQTLGQGPEFLTYFQNEAQLEKSRLLSDRFSAERPKGSFSTLEIQRTEQGDSAMYLCASSSFPVDTQYFGPGTRLTVL.

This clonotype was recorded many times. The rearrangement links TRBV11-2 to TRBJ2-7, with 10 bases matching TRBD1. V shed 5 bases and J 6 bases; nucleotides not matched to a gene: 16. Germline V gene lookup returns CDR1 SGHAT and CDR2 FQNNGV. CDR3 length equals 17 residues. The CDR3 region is CASSTPPTGGDMGEQYF. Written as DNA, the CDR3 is TGTGCCAGCAGCACTCCCCCGACAGGGGGCGATATGGGCGAGCAGTACTTC.

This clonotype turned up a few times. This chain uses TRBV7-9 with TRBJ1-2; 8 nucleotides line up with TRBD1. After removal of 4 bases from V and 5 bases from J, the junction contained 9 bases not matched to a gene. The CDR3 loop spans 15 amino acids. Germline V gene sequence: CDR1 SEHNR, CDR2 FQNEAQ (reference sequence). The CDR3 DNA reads TGTGCCAGCAGCTCCTGGACAGGGTTAGAGTATGGCTACACCTTC. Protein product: CASSSWTGLEYGYTF.

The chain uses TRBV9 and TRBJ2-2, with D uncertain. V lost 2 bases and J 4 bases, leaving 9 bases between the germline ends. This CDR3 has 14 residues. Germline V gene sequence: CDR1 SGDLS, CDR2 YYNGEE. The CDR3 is CASSVRHSTGELFF. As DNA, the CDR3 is TGTGCCAGCAGCGTCCGTCATTCCACCGGGGAGCTGTTTTTT.

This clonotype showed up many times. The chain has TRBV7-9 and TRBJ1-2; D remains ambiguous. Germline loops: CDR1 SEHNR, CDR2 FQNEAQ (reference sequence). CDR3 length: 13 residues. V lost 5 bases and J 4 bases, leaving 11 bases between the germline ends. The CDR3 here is CASSPGLSYGYTF. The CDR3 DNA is TGTGCCAGCAGCCCCGGGCTCTCCTATGGCTACACCTTC.

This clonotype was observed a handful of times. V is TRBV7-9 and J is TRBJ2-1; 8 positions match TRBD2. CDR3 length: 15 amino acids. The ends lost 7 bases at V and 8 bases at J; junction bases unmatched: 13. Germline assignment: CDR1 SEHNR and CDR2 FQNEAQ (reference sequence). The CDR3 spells CASKATGGPRDEQFF. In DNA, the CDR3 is TGTGCCAGCAAAGCGACGGGGGGGCCTCGTGATGAGCAGTTCTTC.

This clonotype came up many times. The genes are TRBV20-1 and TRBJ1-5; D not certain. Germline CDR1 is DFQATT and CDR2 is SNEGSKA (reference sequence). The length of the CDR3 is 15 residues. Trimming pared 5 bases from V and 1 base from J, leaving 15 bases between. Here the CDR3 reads CSAAKPTWSNQPQHF. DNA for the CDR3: TGCAGTGCTGCAAAACCTACTTGGAGCAATCAGCCCCAGCATTTT.

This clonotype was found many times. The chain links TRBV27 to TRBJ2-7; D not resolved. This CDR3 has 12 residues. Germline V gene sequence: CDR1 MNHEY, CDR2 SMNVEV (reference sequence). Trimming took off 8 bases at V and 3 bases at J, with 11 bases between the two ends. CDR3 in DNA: TGTGCCAGCGGTGAGGCCTACTACGAGCAGTACTTC. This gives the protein CASGEAYYEQYF.

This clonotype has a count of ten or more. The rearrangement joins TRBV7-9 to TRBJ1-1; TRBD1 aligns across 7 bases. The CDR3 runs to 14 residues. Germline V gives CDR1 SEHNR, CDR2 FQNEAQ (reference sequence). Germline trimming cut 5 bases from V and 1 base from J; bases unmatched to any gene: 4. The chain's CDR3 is CASSPQGRNTEAFF. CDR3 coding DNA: TGTGCCAGCAGCCCACAGGGGCGGAACACTGAAGCTTTCTTT. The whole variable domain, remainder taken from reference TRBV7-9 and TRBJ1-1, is DTGVSQNPRHKITKRGQNVTFRCDPISEHNRLYWYRQTLGQGPEFLTYFQNEAQLEKSRLLSDRFSAERPKGSFSTLEIQRTEQGDSAMYLCASSPQGRNTEAFFGQGTRLTVV.

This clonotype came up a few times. CDR3 amino acids: CASSLGLLSTEAFF. DNA for the CDR3: TGTGCCAGCAGCTTGGGTTTGTTGTCCACTGAAGCTTTCTTT. The J gene is TRBJ1-1, the V gene TRBV5-8; no clear D gene. This CDR3 spans 14 amino acids. Trimming took off 0 bases at V and 4 bases at J, with 10 bases between the two ends. Per germline, CDR1 SGHTS and CDR2 YDEGEE.

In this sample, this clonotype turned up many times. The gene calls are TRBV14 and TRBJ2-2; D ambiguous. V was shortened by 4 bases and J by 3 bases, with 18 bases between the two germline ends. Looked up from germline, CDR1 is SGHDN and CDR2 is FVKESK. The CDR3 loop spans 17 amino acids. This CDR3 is CASSRYRVSRDTGELFF. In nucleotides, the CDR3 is TGTGCCAGCAGCCGATACCGGGTTTCCCGGGACACCGGGGAGCTGTTTTTT.

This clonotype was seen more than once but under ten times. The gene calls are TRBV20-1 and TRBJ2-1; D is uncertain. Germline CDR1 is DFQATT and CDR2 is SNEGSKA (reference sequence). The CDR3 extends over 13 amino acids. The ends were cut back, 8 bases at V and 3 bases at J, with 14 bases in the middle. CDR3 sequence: CSPKPDGYNEQFF. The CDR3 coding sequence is TGCAGTCCCAAGCCGGACGGCTACAATGAGCAGTTCTTC.

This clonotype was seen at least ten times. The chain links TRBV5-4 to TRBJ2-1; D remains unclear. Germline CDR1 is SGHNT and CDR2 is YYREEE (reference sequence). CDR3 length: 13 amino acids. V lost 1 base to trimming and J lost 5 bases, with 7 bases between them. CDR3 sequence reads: CASSLSLNNEQFF. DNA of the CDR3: TGTGCCAGCAGCTTGAGTCTGAACAATGAGCAGTTCTTC.

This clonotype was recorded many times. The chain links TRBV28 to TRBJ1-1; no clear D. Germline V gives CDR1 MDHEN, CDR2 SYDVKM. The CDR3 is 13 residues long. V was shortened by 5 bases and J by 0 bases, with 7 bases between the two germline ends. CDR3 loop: CASSARVNTEAFF. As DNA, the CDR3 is TGTGCCAGCAGTGCCCGGGTGAACACTGAAGCTTTCTTT.

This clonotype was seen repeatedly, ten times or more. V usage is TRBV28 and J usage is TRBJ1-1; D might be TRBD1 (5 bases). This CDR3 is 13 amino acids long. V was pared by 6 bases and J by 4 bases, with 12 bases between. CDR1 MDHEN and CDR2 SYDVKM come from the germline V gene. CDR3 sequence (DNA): TGTGCCAGCAGCCGAGGACATATCACTGAAGCTTTCTTT. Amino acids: CASSRGHITEAFF. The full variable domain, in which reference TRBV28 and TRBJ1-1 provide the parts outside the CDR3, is DVKVTQSSRYLVKRTGEKVFLECVQDMDHENMFWYRQDPGLGLRLIYFSYDVKMKEKGDIPEGYSVSREKKERFSLILESASTNQTSMYLCASSRGHITEAFFGQGTRLTVV.

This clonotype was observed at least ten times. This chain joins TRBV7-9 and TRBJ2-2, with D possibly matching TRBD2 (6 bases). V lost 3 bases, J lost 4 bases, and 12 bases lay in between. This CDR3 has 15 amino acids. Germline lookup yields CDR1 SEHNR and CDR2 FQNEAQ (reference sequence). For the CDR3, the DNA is TGTGCCAGCAGCTTCCCCGGGAGAGGCACCGGGGAGCTGTTTTTT. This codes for CASSFPGRGTGELFF.

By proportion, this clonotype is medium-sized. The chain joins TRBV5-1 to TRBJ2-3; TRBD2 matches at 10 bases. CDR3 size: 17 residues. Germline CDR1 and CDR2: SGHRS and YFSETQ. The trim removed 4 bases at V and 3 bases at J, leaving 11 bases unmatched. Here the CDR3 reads CASSLAVASGRTDTQYF. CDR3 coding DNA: TGCGCCAGCAGCCTAGCGGTGGCTAGCGGGAGAACAGATACGCAGTATTTT.

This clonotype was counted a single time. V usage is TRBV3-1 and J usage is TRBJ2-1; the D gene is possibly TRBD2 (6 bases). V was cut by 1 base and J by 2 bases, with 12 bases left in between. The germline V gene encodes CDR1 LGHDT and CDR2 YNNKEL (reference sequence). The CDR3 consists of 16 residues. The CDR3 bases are TGTGCCAGCAGCCAAGTCAAAGCGGGCACCTACAATGAGCAGTTCTTC. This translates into CASSQVKAGTYNEQFF.

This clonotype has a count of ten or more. The CDR3 nucleotides are TGCGCCAGCAGCCAAGATAGAGGGACTAGCGGGAGATTAGGGCAGTTCTTC. It encodes CASSQDRGTSGRLGQFF. V is TRBV4-1 and J is TRBJ2-1; the match to TRBD2 covers 14 bases. This CDR3 is 17 amino acids long. J gave up 12 bases and V 0 bases, and 10 bases lay outside the gene matches. Germline CDR1 is MGHRA and CDR2 is YSYEKL.

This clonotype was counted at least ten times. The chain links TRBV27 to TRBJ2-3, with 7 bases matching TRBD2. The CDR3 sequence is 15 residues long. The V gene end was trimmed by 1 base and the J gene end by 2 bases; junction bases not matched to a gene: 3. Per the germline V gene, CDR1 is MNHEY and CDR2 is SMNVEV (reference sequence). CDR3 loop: CASSLWEGHTDTQYF. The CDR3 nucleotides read TGTGCCAGCAGTTTATGGGAGGGGCACACAGATACGCAGTATTTT.

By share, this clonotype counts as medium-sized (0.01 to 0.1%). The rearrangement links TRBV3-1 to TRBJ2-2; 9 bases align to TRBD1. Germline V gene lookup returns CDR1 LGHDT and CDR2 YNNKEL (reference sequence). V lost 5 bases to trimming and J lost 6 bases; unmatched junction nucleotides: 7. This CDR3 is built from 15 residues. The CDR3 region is CASSLGQGVAGELFF. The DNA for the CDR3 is TGTGCCAGCAGCTTGGGACAGGGAGTAGCCGGGGAGCTGTTTTTT.